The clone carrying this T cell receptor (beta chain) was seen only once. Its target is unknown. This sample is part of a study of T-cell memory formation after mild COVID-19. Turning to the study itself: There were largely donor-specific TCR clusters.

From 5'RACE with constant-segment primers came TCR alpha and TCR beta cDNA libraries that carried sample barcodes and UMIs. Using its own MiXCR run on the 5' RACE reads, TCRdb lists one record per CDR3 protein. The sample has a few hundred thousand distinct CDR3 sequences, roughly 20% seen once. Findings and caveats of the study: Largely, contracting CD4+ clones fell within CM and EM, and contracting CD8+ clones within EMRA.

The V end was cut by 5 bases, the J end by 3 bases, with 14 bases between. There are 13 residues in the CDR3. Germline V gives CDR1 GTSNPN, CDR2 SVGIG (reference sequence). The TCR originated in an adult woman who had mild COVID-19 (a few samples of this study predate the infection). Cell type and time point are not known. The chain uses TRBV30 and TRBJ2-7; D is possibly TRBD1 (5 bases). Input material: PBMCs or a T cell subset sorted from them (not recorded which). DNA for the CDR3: TGTGCCTGGGGTGCAGGGATTGACTACGAGCAGTACTTC. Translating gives CAWGAGIDYEQYF.